This T cell receptor (beta chain) comes out of a study of regulatory T cells in long-lasting Graves disease. CDR3 regions were amplified by Arm-PCR using iRepertoire HTBI primers to build TCR beta libraries. From the multiplex PCR reads, TCRdb called clonotypes with MiXCR, one entry per CDR3 protein. Found here are about 340,000 distinct CDR3 sequences, about 18% of them singletons; the top ten hold 25% to 35%. Documented time point: persistent/refractory GD, antithyroid drugs over 5 years with positive TRAb. The TCR library was made from RNA extracted from PBMCs. With EDTA tubes as the receptacles, approximately 10 milliliters of peripheral blood were drawn. Germline lookup yields CDR1 SEHNR and CDR2 FQNEAQ (reference sequence). V lost 5 bases and J lost 3, with 14 bases in between. This CDR3 region has 14 residues. This clonotype was recorded at least ten times.

The sample was peripheral blood mononuclear cells (PBMCs), taken when the disease was refractory, from a patient treated with antithyroid drugs. The TCR sequence derives from a female donor with Graves disease. The chain recombines TRBV7-9 with TRBJ2-7; D ambiguous. CDR3 DNA sequence: TGTGCCAGCAGCCATCCCGGCTTACTCTACGAGCAGTACTTC. Protein product: CASSHPGLLYEQYF.